The clone carrying this TCR beta chain was detected many times. Antigen specificity is unknown. This record comes from a study of T cells in Graves' hyperthyroidism and ophthalmopathy. Study results and caveats: Most expanded thyroid clonotypes above 0.001 recurred in blood. Through a model of 13 V-J features, ophthalmopathy was separated from stable hyperthyroidism.

The CDR3 covers 14 residues. V lost 7 bases to trimming and J lost 5 bases; unmatched junction nucleotides: 5. Amplification of TCR beta CDR3 regions was performed using RNA transcripts as template. The HTBI primer set drove a first-round RT-PCR of the TCR CDR3. TCRdb ran MiXCR on the multiplex PCR reads and lists one entry per CDR3 protein. The sample consists of about 520,000 distinct CDR3 sequences, 24% of them appearing once. Out of roughly 10 ml of fresh peripheral blood came the PBMCs. The chain carries TRBV12-3 or TRBV12-4 and TRBJ1-5, with 10 bases matching TRBD1. The sample taken for sequencing was blood. This clonotype was obtained from a woman in her twenties or thirties with Graves' ophthalmopathy. The CDR3 loop is CASTFGTGDQPQHF. CDR3 nucleotide sequence: TGTGCCAGCACATTCGGGACAGGGGATCAGCCCCAGCATTTT.